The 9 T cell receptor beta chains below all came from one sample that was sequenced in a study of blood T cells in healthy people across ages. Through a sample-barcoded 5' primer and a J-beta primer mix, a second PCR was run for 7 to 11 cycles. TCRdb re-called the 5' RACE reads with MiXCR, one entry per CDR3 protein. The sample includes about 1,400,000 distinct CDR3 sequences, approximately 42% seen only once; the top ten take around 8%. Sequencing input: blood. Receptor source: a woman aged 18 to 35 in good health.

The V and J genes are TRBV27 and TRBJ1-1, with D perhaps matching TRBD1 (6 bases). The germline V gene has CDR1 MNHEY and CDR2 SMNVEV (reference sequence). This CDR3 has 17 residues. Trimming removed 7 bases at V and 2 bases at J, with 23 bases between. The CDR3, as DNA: TGTGCCAGCACCTACCTCGGAGGGGGGGGGCCCAACACTGAAGCTTTCTTT. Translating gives CASTYLGGGGPNTEAFF.

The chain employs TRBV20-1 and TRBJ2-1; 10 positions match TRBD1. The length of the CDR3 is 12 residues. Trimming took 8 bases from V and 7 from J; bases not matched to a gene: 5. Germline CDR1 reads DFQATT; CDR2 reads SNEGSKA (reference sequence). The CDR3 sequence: CSLTGGRNEQFF. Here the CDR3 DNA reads TGCAGTTTGACAGGGGGCCGAAATGAGCAGTTCTTC.

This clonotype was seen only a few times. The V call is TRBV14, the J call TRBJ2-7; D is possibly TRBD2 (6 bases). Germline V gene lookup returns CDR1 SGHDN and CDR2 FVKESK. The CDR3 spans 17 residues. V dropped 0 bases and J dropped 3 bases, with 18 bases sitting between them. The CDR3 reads CASSQDTHGTRRYEQYF. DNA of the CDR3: TGTGCCAGCAGCCAAGACACGCACGGGACTCGACGCTACGAGCAGTACTTC.

The CDR3 protein is CSARVMGIPTQYF. The CDR3 bases are TGCAGTGCTAGAGTGATGGGGATCCCAACGCAGTATTTT. The chain uses TRBV20-1 and TRBJ2-3; D is uncertain. CDR1 and CDR2 (germline): DFQATT, SNEGSKA (reference sequence). CDR3 size: 13 residues. Trimming removed 1 base at V and 9 bases at J, with 14 bases between.

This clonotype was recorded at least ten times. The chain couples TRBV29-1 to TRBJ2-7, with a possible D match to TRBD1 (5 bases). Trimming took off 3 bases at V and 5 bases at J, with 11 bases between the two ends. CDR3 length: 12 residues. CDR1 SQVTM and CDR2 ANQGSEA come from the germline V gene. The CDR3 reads CSVDPGNDEQYF. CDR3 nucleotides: TGCAGCGTTGATCCAGGGAACGACGAGCAGTACTTC.

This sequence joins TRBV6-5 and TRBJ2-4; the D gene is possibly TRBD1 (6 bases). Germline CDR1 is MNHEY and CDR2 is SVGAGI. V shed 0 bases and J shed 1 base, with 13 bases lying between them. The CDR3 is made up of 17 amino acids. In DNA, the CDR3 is TGTGCCAGCAGTTACTCCCTACAGGGTCTGGCCAAAAACATTCAGTACTTC. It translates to CASSYSLQGLAKNIQYF.

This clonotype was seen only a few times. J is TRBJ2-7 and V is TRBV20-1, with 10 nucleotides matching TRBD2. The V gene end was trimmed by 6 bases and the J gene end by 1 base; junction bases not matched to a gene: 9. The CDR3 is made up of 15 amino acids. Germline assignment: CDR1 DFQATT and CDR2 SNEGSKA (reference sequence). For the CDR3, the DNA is TGCAGTGCAATCGGGACTAGCGCCCTATCCTACGAGCAGTACTTC. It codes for CSAIGTSALSYEQYF.

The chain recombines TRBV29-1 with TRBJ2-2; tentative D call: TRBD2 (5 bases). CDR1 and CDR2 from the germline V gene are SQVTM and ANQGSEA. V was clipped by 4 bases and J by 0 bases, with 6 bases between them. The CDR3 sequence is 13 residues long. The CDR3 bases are TGCAGCGTTGCAGCGGCGAACACCGGGGAGCTGTTTTTT. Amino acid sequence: CSVAAANTGELFF.

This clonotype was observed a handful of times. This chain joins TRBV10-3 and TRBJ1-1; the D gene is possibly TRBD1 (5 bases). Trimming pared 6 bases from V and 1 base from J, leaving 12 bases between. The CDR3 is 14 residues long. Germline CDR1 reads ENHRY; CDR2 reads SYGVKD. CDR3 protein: CAISTRGPNTEAFF. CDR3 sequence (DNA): TGTGCCATCAGCACGAGGGGACCGAACACTGAAGCTTTCTTT.